Each of the 17 T cell receptor beta chains below was sequenced from the same sample in a study of early T cells in non-severe SARS-CoV-2 infection. One entry per CDR3 protein results from TCRdb running MiXCR on the 5' RACE reads. Of roughly 30,000 distinct CDR3 sequences detected, approximately 5% appear once; the ten largest clones hold roughly 13%. The sample was whole blood. The receptors shown here come from an adult who was a healthcare worker with PCR-confirmed SARS-CoV-2 infection or an uninfected control (not recorded which).

This clonotype showed up just a few times. This chain uses TRBV7-7 with TRBJ2-5; TRBD1 aligns across 8 bases. This CDR3 is built from 14 residues. In germline, CDR1 is SSHAT, CDR2 FNYEAQ (reference sequence). After removal of 4 bases from V and 3 bases from J, the junction contained 4 bases not matched to a gene. The CDR3 coding sequence is TGTGCCAGCAGCTCGATGGACAGGGAAGAGACCCAGTACTTC. This sequence encodes CASSSMDREETQYF.

This clonotype was observed at least ten times. J is TRBJ1-2 and V is TRBV24-1; D gene uncertain. This CDR3 is 12 amino acids long. Germline CDR1 reads KGHDR; CDR2 reads SFDVKD. V was pared by 4 bases and J by 3 bases, with 5 bases between. The CDR3 sequence is CATSESDYGYTF. CDR3 coding DNA: TGTGCCACCAGTGAGTCTGACTATGGCTACACCTTC.

The rearrangement uses TRBV6-5 and TRBJ2-2; unclear D gene. V shed 0 bases and J shed 3 bases, with 11 bases lying between them. CDR1 is MNHEY and CDR2 is SVGAGI in the germline V gene. The CDR3 is 16 residues long. The CDR3 region has the DNA TGTGCCAGCAGTTACTCGTGGGCAGGTGACACCGGGGAGCTGTTTTTT. Protein product: CASSYSWAGDTGELFF.

In its sample, this clonotype was seen many times. The DNA of the CDR3 is TGTGCCAGCAGTAACGGTTACAATGAGCAGTTCTTC. It yields the protein CASSNGYNEQFF. The genes are TRBV12-3 or TRBV12-4 and TRBJ2-1; D not certain. The CDR3 contains 12 residues. Trimming stripped 5 bases from V and 4 bases from J, with 6 bases between.

This clonotype has ten or more counts. This chain joins TRBV7-9 and TRBJ2-5; TRBD2 aligns across 8 bases. Trimming removed 5 bases from V and 1 base from J; junction bases left unmatched: 9. Germline values: CDR1 SEHNR, CDR2 FQNEAQ (reference sequence). The CDR3 totals 16 residues. The CDR3 bases are TGTGCCAGCAGCCAAGGCAGCGGGGGACTCCAAGAGACCCAGTACTTC. Its translation: CASSQGSGGLQETQYF.

The V and J genes are TRBV11-2 and TRBJ1-6; the D is unclear. CDR1 SGHAT and CDR2 FQNNGV come from the germline V gene. The CDR3 runs 13 residues. Trimming pared 2 bases from V and 7 bases from J, leaving 6 bases between. The DNA of the CDR3 is TGTGCCAGCAGCTTACCCAAGAATTCACCCCTCCACTTT. Its translation: CASSLPKNSPLHF.

This clonotype was counted ten times or more. The chain combines TRBV7-2 with TRBJ1-1; D is undetermined. This CDR3 contains 13 residues. Trimming took off 5 bases at V and 2 bases at J, with 9 bases between the two ends. The germline gives CDR1 SGHTA, CDR2 FQGNSA. The CDR3 sequence: CASSRKLNTEAFF. The CDR3, as DNA: TGTGCCAGCAGCCGGAAGCTTAACACTGAAGCTTTCTTT.

This clonotype was found many times. The gene calls are TRBV6-1 and TRBJ2-3; 7 bases match TRBD2. The junction had 5 bases not matched to a gene; V was cut back by 3 bases and J by 5 bases. This CDR3 region has 14 residues. The germline V gene encodes CDR1 MNHNS and CDR2 SASEGT. The CDR3 loop is CASSERIAGDTQYF. The CDR3 bases are TGTGCCAGCAGTGAGAGGATAGCGGGAGATACGCAGTATTTT.

The chain couples TRBV28 to TRBJ2-7, with a tentative D call TRBD2 (6 bases). CDR3 size: 14 residues. V shed 2 bases and J shed 0 bases, with 8 bases lying between them. Per the germline V gene, CDR1 is MDHEN and CDR2 is SYDVKM. In DNA form, the CDR3 reads TGTGCCAGCAGTTTAGCGGGGAGCTCCTACGAGCAGTACTTC. Translation gives CASSLAGSSYEQYF.

This clonotype was counted a few times. Here the CDR3 reads CASSWQRGQETQYF. The CDR3, as DNA: TGTGCCAGTAGTTGGCAAAGGGGCCAAGAGACCCAGTACTTC. V gene TRBV19 combines with J gene TRBJ2-5, with D perhaps matching TRBD1 (5 bases). The CDR3 spans 14 residues. V dropped 5 bases and J dropped 1 base, with 11 bases sitting between them. Germline CDR1 and CDR2: LNHDA and SQIVND (reference sequence).

This clonotype has ten or more counts. The chain recombines TRBV3-1 with TRBJ1-5, with D possibly TRBD1 on 6 matching bases. This CDR3 is 15 amino acids long. Germline CDR1 is LGHDT and CDR2 is YNNKEL (reference sequence). Trimming shortened V by 0 bases and J by 6 bases, and 12 bases separated the two germline ends. CDR3 DNA sequence: TGTGCCAGCAGCCAAGAACGGGGGGCAGGTCAGCCCCAGCATTTT. It is translated as CASSQERGAGQPQHF.

This clonotype has ten or more counts. This sequence joins TRBV9 and TRBJ2-3; D unclear. This CDR3 region has 15 residues. Looked up from germline, CDR1 is SGDLS and CDR2 is YYNGEE. Trimming took 0 bases from V and 0 from J, leaving 8 bases between them. The CDR3 DNA reads TGTGCCAGCAGCGTAGGTTGGGGTAGCACAGATACGCAGTATTTT. This gives the protein CASSVGWGSTDTQYF.

This clonotype was detected many times. The DNA is omitted, as the CDR3 cannot be located on it reliably, and the CDR3 follows TCRdb's listing. The gene calls are TRBV12-3 or TRBV12-4 and TRBJ2-2; the D call of TRBD1 is as the table states it, not checked on the DNA. The CDR3 spans 17 amino acids, including both terminal residues. CDR3 in amino acids: CASSFGAGRGNTGELFF.

This clonotype was recorded many times. The genes are TRBV6-5 and TRBJ1-3; tentative D call: TRBD1 (5 bases). The CDR3 runs to 16 residues. Germline V gives CDR1 MNHEY, CDR2 SVGAGI. V lost 2 bases to trimming and J lost 0 bases, with 11 bases between them. CDR3 coding DNA: TGTGCCAGCAGTTACGACAGCCTGAGCTCTGGAAACACCATATATTTT. This encodes CASSYDSLSSGNTIYF.

V is TRBV7-2 and J is TRBJ2-3; TRBD2 is a possible D gene (6 bases). This CDR3 comprises 15 residues. V gave up 5 bases and J gave up 1 base, with 13 bases separating them. Looked up from germline, CDR1 is SGHTA and CDR2 is FQGNSA. The CDR3 region is CASSRGTYRTDTQYF. The CDR3 region has the DNA TGTGCCAGCAGCCGCGGGACTTACCGCACAGATACGCAGTATTTT. The whole variable domain, remainder taken from reference TRBV7-2 and TRBJ2-3, is GAGVSQSPSNKVTEKGKDVELRCDPISGHTALYWYRQSLGQGLEFLIYFQGNSAPDKSGLPSDRFSAERTGGSVSTLTIQRTQQEDSAVYLCASSRGTYRTDTQYFGPGTRLTVL.

The table lists this clonotype with many counts. The rearrangement joins TRBV5-1 to TRBJ2-7; 9 bases fit TRBD1. This CDR3 is built from 14 residues. Germline lookup yields CDR1 SGHRS and CDR2 YFSETQ. The J segment lost 3 bases and the V segment lost 0 bases, leaving 1 base of the junction unmatched. Here the CDR3 reads CASSLEGQGYEQYF. CDR3 nucleotides: TGCGCCAGCAGCTTGGAGGGACAGGGCTACGAGCAGTACTTC.

This clonotype was counted many times. V is TRBV12-3 or TRBV12-4 and J is TRBJ1-1; no firm D call. CDR3 length: 12 amino acids. The ends were cut back, 1 base at V and 0 bases at J, with 0 bases in the middle. CDR3 residues: CASSLVNTEAFF. The CDR3 DNA is TGTGCCAGCAGTTTAGTGAACACTGAAGCTTTCTTT.